The TCR beta chain under discussion was sequenced for a study of cytomegalovirus exposure and HLA in healthy donors. Germline V gene data show CDR1 as MNHEY and CDR2 as SVGAGI. Trimming took 6 bases from V and 9 from J; bases not matched to a gene: 10. The CDR3 loop spans 14 amino acids. The study ran its PCR with 60 Vbeta and 13 Jbeta primers. Sequencing used immunoSEQ multiplex PCR; TCRdb keeps in-frame clones, though not all of them. Found here are 100,000 to 150,000 clones, about four fifths of them singletons; the top ten hold approximately 13%. Sequences were obtained from PBMCs. The clonotype was recovered from a woman aged 60 to 75 in good health and CMV-seropositive. This chain connects TRBV6-5 to TRBJ2-1; 8 bases map to TRBD1. CDR3 in DNA: TGTGCCAGCAGACCGGGACAGGAAATCTTTGAGCAGTTCTTC. Amino acids: CASRPGQEIFEQFF.